A single TCR beta chain is shown here with its context. This entry comes from a study of blood T cell repertoires in COVID-19. Study-level information: The origin of the acute and convalescent COVID-19 samples was the United States, Italy and Spain. Nucleic acid was either cDNA or gDNA, and it came from T cells, B-cell-depleted T cells, or PBMCs.

The data were produced by immunoSEQ multiplex PCR, yet TCRdb's version contains in-frame clones alone and is incomplete. The sample yields 300,000 to 400,000 clones, around 89% seen once. Participants came from around 25 US areas, aged roughly 18 to 89 years. Donors in Cohort 3 counted as recovered after two negative PCRs, clearance, or symptom resolution. Per germline, CDR1 SGHRS and CDR2 YFSETQ. This CDR3 spans 13 amino acids. V lost 4 bases to trimming and J lost 7 bases; unmatched junction nucleotides: 7. Material for sequencing was PBMCs or T cells enriched from blood (not recorded which). This TCR was recovered from a woman aged 18-29 years who had recovered from COVID-19. The chain carries TRBV5-1 and TRBJ1-1; 7 nucleotides agree with TRBD1. In nucleotides, the CDR3 is TGCGCCAGCAGCCCCGGGGACAGCTATGAAGCTTTCTTT. Its translation is CASSPGDSYEAFF.